This T cell receptor beta chain is from a study of T cells in localized non-small cell lung cancer. The CDR3 loop spans 15 amino acids. CDR1 MRHNA and CDR2 SNTAGT come from the germline V gene. V lost 3 bases, J lost 0 bases, and 9 bases lay in between. Study-wide results and caveats: Sequencing covered just one tumor region, so heterogeneity cannot be ruled out.

As concerns this clone: The antigen is undetermined.

Assay: immunoSEQ multiplex PCR; the TCRdb copy retains only in-frame clones and omits some. Among some 72,000 clones listed, about four fifths were seen once. The chain employs TRBV6-4 and TRBJ2-1; D is undetermined. The sample here was peripheral blood, taken before any cancer treatment. The clonotype was recovered from a man between 35 and 75 years old with stage I lung adenocarcinoma. This CDR3 reads CASSEDGGSYNEQFF. For the CDR3, the DNA is TGTGCCAGCAGTGAAGACGGTGGCTCCTACAATGAGCAGTTCTTC.